This T cell receptor (beta chain) was obtained from a study of a mutant IDH1 vaccine in newly diagnosed glioma. Overall study: Antecedent treatment encompassed radiotherapy, temozolomide, or their combination; the majority received both.

Time point reported: baseline, week 1 (first vaccination visit). As to treatment: pre-vaccination baseline after standard-of-care therapy. The CDR3 contains 15 residues. Trimming removed 2 bases at V and 0 bases at J, with 8 bases between. Germline CDR1 reads MNHEY; CDR2 reads SMNVEV (reference sequence). Using immunoSEQ multiplex PCR, the repertoire was profiled, and TCRdb retains in-frame clones only, with some absent. The table lists about 98,000 clones, about 90% of them singletons. The source was PBMCs, collected from a glioma patient treated with radiotherapy, temozolomide or both. This sequence joins TRBV27 and TRBJ1-5; D uncertain. This TCR came from a woman in her 50s with glioma. In nucleotides, the CDR3 is TGTGCCAGCAGTTTAAGCACCTATAGCAATCAGCCCCAGCATTTT. Translating gives CASSLSTYSNQPQHF.